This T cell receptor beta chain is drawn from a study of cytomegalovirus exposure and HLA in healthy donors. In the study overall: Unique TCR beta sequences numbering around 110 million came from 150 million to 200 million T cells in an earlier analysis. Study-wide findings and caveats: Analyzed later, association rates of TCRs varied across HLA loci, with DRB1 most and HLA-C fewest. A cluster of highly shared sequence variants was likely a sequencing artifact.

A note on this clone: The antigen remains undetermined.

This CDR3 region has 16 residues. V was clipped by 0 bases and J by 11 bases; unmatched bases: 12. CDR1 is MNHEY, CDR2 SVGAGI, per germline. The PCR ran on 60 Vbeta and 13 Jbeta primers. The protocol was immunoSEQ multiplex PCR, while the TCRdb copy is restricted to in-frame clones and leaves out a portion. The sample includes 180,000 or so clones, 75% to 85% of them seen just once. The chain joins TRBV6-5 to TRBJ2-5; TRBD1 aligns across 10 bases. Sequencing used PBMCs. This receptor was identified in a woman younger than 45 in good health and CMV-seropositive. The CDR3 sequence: CASSYSGGQGSGEQYF. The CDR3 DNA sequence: TGTGCCAGCAGTTACTCAGGGGGACAGGGGTCCGGGGAGCAGTACTTC.